The 13 T cell receptor beta chains given below trace back to one sample, sequenced in a study of cytomegalovirus exposure and HLA in healthy donors. 13 Jbeta primers and 60 Vbeta primers were used for the PCR. Only in-frame clones appear in the TCRdb table, and some are missing; sequencing was by immunoSEQ multiplex PCR. The sample lists about 210,000 clones, roughly 77% occurring once. Sequenced: PBMCs. Receptors originate from a male donor in good health and CMV-seropositive.

The genes are TRBV19 and TRBJ2-3, with D possibly being TRBD1 (6 bases). This CDR3 is 15 amino acids long. Trimming shortened V by 4 bases and J by 4 bases, and 15 bases separated the two germline ends. The germline CDR1 and CDR2 sequences are LNHDA and SQIVND (reference sequence). The CDR3 loop is CASSTPDQGPDTQYF. The CDR3 DNA sequence: TGTGCCAGTAGTACCCCTGACCAGGGGCCAGATACGCAGTATTTT.

DNA for the CDR3: TGCGCCAGCAGCCCGATGCGGGGGGACACAGATACGCAGTATTTT. Its protein product is CASSPMRGDTDTQYF. This chain uses TRBV5-1 with TRBJ2-3; 8 bases are shared with TRBD2. Germline lookup yields CDR1 SGHRS and CDR2 YFSETQ. With 4 bases clipped from V and 2 bases from J, the junction kept 6 bases outside the gene matches. The CDR3 spans 15 residues. Complete variable domain (other parts from reference TRBV5-1 and TRBJ2-3): KAGVTQTPRYLIKTRGQQVTLSCSPISGHRSVSWYQQTPGQGLQFLFEYFSETQRNKGNFPGRFSGRQFSNSRSEMNVSTLELGDSALYLCASSPMRGDTDTQYFGPGTRLTVL.

The chain has TRBV10-3 and TRBJ2-7; 7 nucleotides agree with TRBD2. With 5 bases clipped from V and 1 base from J, the junction kept 8 bases outside the gene matches. Germline assignment: CDR1 ENHRY and CDR2 SYGVKD. This CDR3 contains 15 residues. The CDR3 loop is CAISHPNGGSYEQYF. The DNA for the CDR3 is TGTGCCATCAGTCATCCCAACGGGGGGTCCTACGAGCAGTACTTC.

This clone occurred once. V usage is TRBV5-6 and J usage is TRBJ2-3, with D maybe TRBD1 (6 bases). V dropped 3 bases and J dropped 5 bases, with 10 bases sitting between them. Germline CDR1 is SGHDT and CDR2 is YYEEEE. The CDR3 runs to 13 residues. The CDR3 sequence is CASSSDRRDTQYF. CDR3 in DNA: TGTGCCAGCAGCTCCGACAGGCGAGATACGCAGTATTTT. The complete variable domain, with remaining parts taken from reference TRBV5-6 and TRBJ2-3, reads DAGVTQSPTHLIKTRGQQVTLRCSPKSGHDTVSWYQQALGQGPQFIFQYYEEEERQRGNFPDRFSGHQFPNYSSELNVNALLLGDSALYLCASSSDRRDTQYFGPGTRLTVL.

The chain employs TRBV6-5 and TRBJ2-2; 7 bases match TRBD1. Germline-derived CDR1 and CDR2 are MNHEY and SVGAGI. J lost 7 bases, V lost 6 bases, and 5 bases had no gene match. The CDR3 contains 13 residues. CDR3 sequence reads: CASRRDSYGELFF. The DNA for the CDR3 is TGTGCCAGCAGACGGGACAGCTACGGGGAGCTGTTTTTT.

The chain has TRBV10-3 and TRBJ1-2, with 7 nucleotides matching TRBD1. Looked up from germline, CDR1 is ENHRY and CDR2 is SYGVKD. The CDR3 sequence is 13 residues long. V trimming: 6 bases; J trimming: 6 bases; junction bases outside the gene matches: 7. In DNA form, the CDR3 reads TGTGCCATCAGAAAAACAGGGGACGATGGCTACACCTTC. Translation: CAIRKTGDDGYTF.

This clone occurred once. DNA for the CDR3: TGTGCCAGCAGTGAGCCAGGGGACCACGAGCAGTACTTC. It specifies CASSEPGDHEQYF. This chain uses TRBV25-1 with TRBJ2-7, with D possibly TRBD1 on 6 matching bases. V gave up 3 bases and J gave up 5 bases, with 11 bases separating them. CDR1 and CDR2 (germline): MGHDK, SYGVNS. The CDR3 length is 13 residues.

The V and J genes are TRBV19 and TRBJ1-3, with 9 bases matching TRBD1. The V gene's germline CDR1 is LNHDA and CDR2 SQIVND (reference sequence). Germline trimming cut 6 bases from V and 6 bases from J; bases unmatched to any gene: 6. This CDR3 has 14 amino acids. The CDR3 here is CASSRQGGANTIYF. The DNA of the CDR3 is TGTGCCAGTAGCCGACAGGGGGGTGCAAACACCATATATTTT.

The chain carries TRBV4-1 and TRBJ2-1; D unresolved. This CDR3 is 17 amino acids long. The germline V and J ends were trimmed by 4 bases and 5 bases, with 21 bases remaining between them. Germline V gives CDR1 MGHRA, CDR2 YSYEKL. CDR3 amino acids: CASSLLLQVLGHNEQFF. The CDR3 DNA reads TGCGCCAGCAGCCTCCTCCTCCAGGTGTTAGGTCACAATGAGCAGTTCTTC.

This chain links TRBV9 with TRBJ2-5, with D tentatively TRBD2 (7 bases). Germline V lookup: CDR1 SGDLS, CDR2 YYNGEE. The CDR3 extends over 14 amino acids. V lost 0 bases, J lost 5 bases, and 11 bases lay in between. The CDR3 spells CASSVGGGQETQYF. CDR3 sequence (DNA): TGTGCCAGCAGCGTAGGGGGGGGCCAGGAGACCCAGTACTTC.

The chain employs TRBV10-3 and TRBJ2-1, with 10 bases aligning to TRBD2. J was trimmed by 5 bases and V by 2 bases; bases with no gene match: 3. Germline V gene sequence: CDR1 ENHRY, CDR2 SYGVKD. CDR3 length: 15 residues. The CDR3, as DNA: TGTGCCATCAGTGAGAGACTAGCGGGTAACAATGAGCAGTTCTTC. Translating gives CAISERLAGNNEQFF.

For this clone: Other DNA variants within this sample encode the same CDR3. This chain joins TRBV4-1 and TRBJ1-6; the D gene is possibly TRBD1 (5 bases). The germline V and J ends were trimmed by 1 base and 7 bases, with 8 bases remaining between them. The CDR3 has 14 residues. Germline assignment: CDR1 MGHRA and CDR2 YSYEKL. CDR3 sequence (DNA): TGCGCCAGCAGCCAAGGACAGTCCAATTCACCCCTCCACTTT. The encoded protein is CASSQGQSNSPLHF.

The rearrangement uses TRBV21-1 and TRBJ1-1. TRBV21-1 is a pseudogene locus. There are 11 residues in the CDR3. The CDR3, as DNA: TGTCCATGCCGCGGGGCCACTGAAGCTTTCTTT. It encodes CPCRGATEAFF.